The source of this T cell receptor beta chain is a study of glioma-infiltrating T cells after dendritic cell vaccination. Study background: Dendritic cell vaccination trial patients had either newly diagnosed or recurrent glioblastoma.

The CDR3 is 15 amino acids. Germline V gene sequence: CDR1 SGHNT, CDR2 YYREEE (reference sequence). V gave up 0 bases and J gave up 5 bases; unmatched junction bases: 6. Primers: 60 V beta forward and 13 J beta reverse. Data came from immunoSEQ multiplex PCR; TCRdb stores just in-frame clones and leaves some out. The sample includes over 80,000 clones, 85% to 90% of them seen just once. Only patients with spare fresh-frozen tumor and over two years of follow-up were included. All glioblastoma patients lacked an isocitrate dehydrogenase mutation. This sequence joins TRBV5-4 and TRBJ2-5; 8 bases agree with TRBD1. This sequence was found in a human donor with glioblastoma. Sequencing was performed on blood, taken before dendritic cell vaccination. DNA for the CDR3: TGTGCCAGCAGCTTGGGACAGGGGATACAGGAGACCCAGTACTTC. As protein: CASSLGQGIQETQYF.